A selection of T cell receptor beta chains follows, all from one sample in a study of T-cell reconstitution after alpha-beta-depleted transplantation in children. MiXCR was run by TCRdb on the PCR reads, yielding one entry per CDR3 protein. The sample holds roughly 120,000 distinct CDR3 sequences; 20% to 25% are singletons and the top ten take about 10%. The sample here was PBMCs, mostly from graft donor cells, taken 180 days after TCRalphabeta/CD19-depleted stem cell transplant. The receptors originated from a male patient under 10 years old who had a stem cell transplant for chronic granulomatous disease, so the T cells may come from the graft donor. Each CDR3 is given with its conserved first and last residue. D genes are given only for firm matches. Clone size is stated in some rows and not others, as once, few, many or a class when expanded.

V: TRBV12-3/TRBV12-4; J: TRBJ1-4; size: .; D: .; DNA: TGTGCCAGCAGGGATATAGGAAATGAAAAACTGTTTTTT; CDR3: CASRDIGNEKLFF
V: TRBV12-3/TRBV12-4; J: TRBJ1-6; size: .; D: .; DNA: TGTGCCACCCGATTGGACAGATCCTCACCCCTCCACTTT; CDR3: CATRLDRSSPLHF
V: TRBV12-3/TRBV12-4; J: TRBJ2-1; size: .; D: .; DNA: TGTGCCAGCAGTTCACCTCAAAAATACAATGAGCAGTTCTTC; CDR3: CASSSPQKYNEQFF
V: TRBV12-3/TRBV12-4; J: TRBJ2-7; size: many; D: .; DNA: TGTGCCAGCAGTTTAGGCGGGCTGGGACATTACGAGCAGTACTTC; CDR3: CASSLGGLGHYEQYF
V: TRBV20-1; J: TRBJ1-4; size: many; D: .; DNA: TGCAGTGCTAGTGTCTTTGGGCCCTCTAATGAAAAACTGTTTTTT; CDR3: CSASVFGPSNEKLFF
V: TRBV12-3/TRBV12-4; J: TRBJ2-5; size: .; D: .; DNA: TGTGCCAGCAGCCGAGGGGAGACCCAGTACTTC; CDR3: CASSRGETQYF
V: TRBV28; J: TRBJ2-7; size: many; D: .; DNA: TGTGCCAGCAGTCTACCTCTGCCTAACGAGCAGTACTTC; CDR3: CASSLPLPNEQYF
V: TRBV9; J: TRBJ1-1; size: many; D: .; DNA: TGTGCCAGCAGCCAGGGACAGAACACTGAAGCTTTCTTT; CDR3: CASSQGQNTEAFF
V: TRBV29-1; J: TRBJ2-5; size: few; D: .; DNA: TGCAGCGTTGTTCCGGGGGCGATGGAGACCCAGTACTTC; CDR3: CSVVPGAMETQYF
V: TRBV3-1; J: TRBJ2-1; size: many; D: TRBD2; DNA: TGTGCCAGCAGCCAAGTAAGCGGGAGGGATGTACGCAATGAGCAGTTCTTC; CDR3: CASSQVSGRDVRNEQFF
V: TRBV7-6; J: TRBJ2-7; size: many; D: TRBD2; DNA: TGTGCCAGCAGCTCCTCTAGCGGAACCTACGAGCAGTACTTC; CDR3: CASSSSSGTYEQYF
V: TRBV4-3; J: TRBJ1-6; size: few; D: .; DNA: TGCGCCAGCAGCCAAGCGGGGGGAGGTTCACCCCTCCACTTT; CDR3: CASSQAGGGSPLHF
V: TRBV5-8; J: TRBJ2-1; size: many; D: .; DNA: TGTGCCAGCAGGCAGCAAAGCTCCTACAATGAGCAGTTCTTC; CDR3: CASRQQSSYNEQFF
V: TRBV29-1; J: TRBJ2-5; size: many; D: .; DNA: TGCAGCGTTGAAAGGCTTGAGACCCAGTACTTC; CDR3: CSVERLETQYF
V: TRBV5-1; J: TRBJ2-1; size: once; D: .; DNA: TGCGCCAGCAGCACCCTAGCGCCCGGCTCCTACAATGAGCAGTTCTTC; CDR3: CASSTLAPGSYNEQFF
V: TRBV12-3/TRBV12-4; J: TRBJ1-1; size: .; D: .; DNA: TGTGCCAGCAGTTTAGTCCCGATAGTTAACACTGAAGCTTTCTTT; CDR3: CASSLVPIVNTEAFF
V: TRBV29-1; J: TRBJ2-3; size: .; D: TRBD1; DNA: TGCAGCGTTGAAGAGAGTTGGCAGGGGGCGAAAGATACGCAGTATTTT; CDR3: CSVEESWQGAKDTQYF
V: TRBV12-3/TRBV12-4; J: TRBJ2-3; size: .; D: TRBD2; DNA: TGTGCCAGCAGCAGAAGCGGGGGGGCTAGCACAGATACGCAGTATTTT; CDR3: CASSRSGGASTDTQYF
V: TRBV30; J: TRBJ2-7; size: few; D: TRBD2; DNA: TGTGCCTTGTCCCCCCTCGGGGGGTTGTCCTACGAGCAGTACTTC; CDR3: CALSPLGGLSYEQYF
V: TRBV10-1; J: TRBJ2-7; size: many; D: TRBD2; DNA: TGCGCCAGCAGTCCCGGGACTAGCCCTAGTGAGCAGTACTTC; CDR3: CASSPGTSPSEQYF
V: TRBV12-3/TRBV12-4; J: TRBJ2-7; size: .; D: .; DNA: TGTGCCAGCAGCCCCGGGACATACAGCTCCTACGAGCAGTACTTC; CDR3: CASSPGTYSSYEQYF
V: TRBV20-1; J: TRBJ1-4; size: many; D: TRBD1; DNA: TGCAGTGCAGGACAGGGGGTAGAAAAACTGTTTTTT; CDR3: CSAGQGVEKLFF
V: TRBV12-3/TRBV12-4; J: TRBJ2-3; size: .; D: TRBD2; DNA: TGTGCCAGCAGAGAACGGACTAGCGGCACAGATACGCAGTATTTT; CDR3: CASRERTSGTDTQYF
V: TRBV9; J: TRBJ2-7; size: .; D: .; DNA: TGTGCCAGCAGCCCTGGCCAGGGGCTCAGCTCCTACGAGCAGTACTTC; CDR3: CASSPGQGLSSYEQYF
V: TRBV7-2; J: TRBJ2-5; size: .; D: .; DNA: TGTGCCAGCAGCTCGACTCATACGCTGGTACACTTC; CDR3: CASSSTHTLVHF